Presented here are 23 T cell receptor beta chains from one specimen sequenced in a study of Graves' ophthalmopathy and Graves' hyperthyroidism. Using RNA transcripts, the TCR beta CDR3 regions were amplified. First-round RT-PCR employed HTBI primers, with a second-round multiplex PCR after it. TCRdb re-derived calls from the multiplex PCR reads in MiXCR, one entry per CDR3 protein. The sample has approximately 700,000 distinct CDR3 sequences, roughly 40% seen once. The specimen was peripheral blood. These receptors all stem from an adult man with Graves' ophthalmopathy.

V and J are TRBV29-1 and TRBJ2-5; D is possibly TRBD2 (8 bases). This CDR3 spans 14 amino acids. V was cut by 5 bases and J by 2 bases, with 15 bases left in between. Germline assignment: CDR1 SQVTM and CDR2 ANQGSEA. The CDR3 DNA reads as TGCAGCGTTCCAAGCGGGGGACAGCAAGAGACCCAGTACTTC. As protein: CSVPSGGQQETQYF.

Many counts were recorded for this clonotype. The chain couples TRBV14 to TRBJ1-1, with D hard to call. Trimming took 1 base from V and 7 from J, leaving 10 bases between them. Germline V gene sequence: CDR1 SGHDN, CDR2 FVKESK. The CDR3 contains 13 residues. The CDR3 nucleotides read TGTGCCAGCAGCCAAGGGAGTTCCTATGAAGCTTTCTTT. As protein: CASSQGSSYEAFF.

In DNA, the CDR3 is TGTGCCAGCAACGGACAGGGGGCAGACACTGAAGCTTTCTTT. Encoded protein: CASNGQGADTEAFF. This chain links TRBV12-3 or TRBV12-4 with TRBJ1-1; 11 positions agree with TRBD1. The length of the CDR3 is 14 residues. Trimming removed 7 bases from V and 3 bases from J; junction bases left unmatched: 4.

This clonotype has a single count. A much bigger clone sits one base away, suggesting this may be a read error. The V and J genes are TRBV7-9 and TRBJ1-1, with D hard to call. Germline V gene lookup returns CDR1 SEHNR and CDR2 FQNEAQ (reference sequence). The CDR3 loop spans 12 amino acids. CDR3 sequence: CASSLGPTEALF. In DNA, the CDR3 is TGTGCCAGCAGCTTAGGACCCACTGAAGCTCTCTTT.

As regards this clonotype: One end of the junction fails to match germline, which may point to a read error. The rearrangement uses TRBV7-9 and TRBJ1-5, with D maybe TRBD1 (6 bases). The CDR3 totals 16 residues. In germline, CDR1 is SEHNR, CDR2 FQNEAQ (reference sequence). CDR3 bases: TGTGCCACCAGCAGCGGGGGGCGGGCAGGCAATCAGCCCCAGCATTTT. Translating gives CATSSGGRAGNQPQHF.

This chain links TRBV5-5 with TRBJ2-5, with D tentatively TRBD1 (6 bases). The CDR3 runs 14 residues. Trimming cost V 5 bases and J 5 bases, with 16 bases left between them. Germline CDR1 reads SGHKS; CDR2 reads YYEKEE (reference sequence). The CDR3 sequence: CASRMGAQGETQYF. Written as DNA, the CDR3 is TGTGCCAGCAGGATGGGGGCGCAGGGGGAGACCCAGTACTTC.

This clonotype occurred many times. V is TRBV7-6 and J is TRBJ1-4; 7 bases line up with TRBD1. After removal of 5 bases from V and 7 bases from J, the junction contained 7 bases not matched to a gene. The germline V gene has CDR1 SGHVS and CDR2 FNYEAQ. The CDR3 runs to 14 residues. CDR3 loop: CASSKTGSGEKLFF. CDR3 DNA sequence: TGTGCCAGCAGCAAGACAGGGTCGGGTGAAAAACTGTTTTTT.

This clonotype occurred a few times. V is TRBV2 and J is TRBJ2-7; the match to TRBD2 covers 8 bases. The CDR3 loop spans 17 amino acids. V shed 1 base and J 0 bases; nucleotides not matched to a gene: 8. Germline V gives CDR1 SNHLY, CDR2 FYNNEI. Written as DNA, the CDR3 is TGTGCCAGCAGTGAAGACGTCGTAGCGGGGAACTCCTACGAGCAGTACTTC. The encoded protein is CASSEDVVAGNSYEQYF.

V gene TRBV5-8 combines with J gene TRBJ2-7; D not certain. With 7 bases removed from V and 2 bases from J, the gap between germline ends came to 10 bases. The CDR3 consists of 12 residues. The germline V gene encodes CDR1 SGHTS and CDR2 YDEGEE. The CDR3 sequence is CASGSEPYEQYF. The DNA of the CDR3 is TGTGCCAGCGGTTCGGAGCCCTACGAGCAGTACTTC.

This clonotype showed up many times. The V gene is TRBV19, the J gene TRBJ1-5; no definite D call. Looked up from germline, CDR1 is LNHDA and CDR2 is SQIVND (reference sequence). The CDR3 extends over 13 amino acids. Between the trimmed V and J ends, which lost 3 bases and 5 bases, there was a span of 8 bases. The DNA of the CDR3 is TGTGCCAGTAGTATCAACGCCGATCAGCCCCAGCATTTT. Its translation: CASSINADQPQHF.

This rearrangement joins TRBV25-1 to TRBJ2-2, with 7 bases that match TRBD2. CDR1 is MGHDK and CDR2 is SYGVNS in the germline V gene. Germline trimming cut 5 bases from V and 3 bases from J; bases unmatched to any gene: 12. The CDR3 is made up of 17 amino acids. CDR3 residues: CASSYYVLAADTGELFF. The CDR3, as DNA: TGTGCCAGCAGTTACTATGTTCTAGCGGCGGACACCGGGGAGCTGTTTTTT.

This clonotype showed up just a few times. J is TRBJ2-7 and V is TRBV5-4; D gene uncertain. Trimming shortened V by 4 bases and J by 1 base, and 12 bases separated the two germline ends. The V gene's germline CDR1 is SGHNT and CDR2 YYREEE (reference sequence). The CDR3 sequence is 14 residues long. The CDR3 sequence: CASSPYGDSYEQYF. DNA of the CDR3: TGTGCCAGCAGCCCCTACGGCGATTCCTACGAGCAGTACTTC.

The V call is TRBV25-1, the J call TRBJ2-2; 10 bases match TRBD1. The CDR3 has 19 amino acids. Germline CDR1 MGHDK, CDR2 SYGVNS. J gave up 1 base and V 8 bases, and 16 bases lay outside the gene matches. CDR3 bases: TGTGCCAGCGCAACCACCGGGACAGGGGTGTCCCGGAACACCGGGGAGCTGTTTTTT. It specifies CASATTGTGVSRNTGELFF.

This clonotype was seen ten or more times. The CDR3 loop is CASSLLAGERHEQYF. CDR3 DNA: TGTGCCAGCAGCTTGTTAGCGGGAGAACGACACGAGCAGTACTTC. The chain couples TRBV7-9 to TRBJ2-7, with TRBD2 matching over 9 bases. The CDR3 has 15 residues. The ends lost 3 bases at V and 5 bases at J; junction bases unmatched: 8. The V gene's germline CDR1 is SEHNR and CDR2 FQNEAQ (reference sequence).

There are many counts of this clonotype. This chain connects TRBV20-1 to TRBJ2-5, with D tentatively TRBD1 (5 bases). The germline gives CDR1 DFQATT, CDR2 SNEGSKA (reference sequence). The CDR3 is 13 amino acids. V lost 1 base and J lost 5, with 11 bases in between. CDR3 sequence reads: CSARAKGWETQYF. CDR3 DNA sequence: TGCAGTGCTAGAGCTAAGGGGTGGGAGACCCAGTACTTC.

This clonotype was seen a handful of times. CDR3: CASKVQGASSGANVLTF. CDR3 nucleotides: TGTGCCAGCAAGGTACAGGGGGCTAGCTCTGGGGCCAACGTCCTGACTTTC. The chain combines TRBV2 with TRBJ2-6; 9 bases map to TRBD1. Per germline, CDR1 SNHLY and CDR2 FYNNEI. J gave up 0 bases and V 7 bases, and 7 bases lay outside the gene matches. The CDR3 totals 17 residues.

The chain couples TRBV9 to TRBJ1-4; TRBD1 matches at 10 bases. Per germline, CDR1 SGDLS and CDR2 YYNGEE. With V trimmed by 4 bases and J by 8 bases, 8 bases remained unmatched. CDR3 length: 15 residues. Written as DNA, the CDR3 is TGTGCCAGCAGCCCCCGACAGGGGGCGGGGGAAAAACTGTTTTTT. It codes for CASSPRQGAGEKLFF.

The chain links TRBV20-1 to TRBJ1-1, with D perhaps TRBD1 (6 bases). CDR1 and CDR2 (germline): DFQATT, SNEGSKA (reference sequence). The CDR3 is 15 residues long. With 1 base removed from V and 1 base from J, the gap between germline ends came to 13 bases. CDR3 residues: CSARGWRRGNTEAFF. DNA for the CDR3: TGCAGTGCTAGAGGTTGGCGCAGGGGGAACACTGAAGCTTTCTTT.

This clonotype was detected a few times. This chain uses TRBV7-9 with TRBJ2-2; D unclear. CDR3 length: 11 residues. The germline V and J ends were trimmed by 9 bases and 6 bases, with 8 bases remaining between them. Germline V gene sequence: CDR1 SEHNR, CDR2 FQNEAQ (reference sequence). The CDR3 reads CARAWAGELFF. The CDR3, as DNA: TGTGCCAGGGCCTGGGCCGGGGAGCTGTTTTTT.

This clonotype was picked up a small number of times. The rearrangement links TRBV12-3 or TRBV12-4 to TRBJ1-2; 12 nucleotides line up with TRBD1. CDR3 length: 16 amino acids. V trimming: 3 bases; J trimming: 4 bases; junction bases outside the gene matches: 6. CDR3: CASSLGQGARSYGYTF. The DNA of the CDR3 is TGTGCCAGCAGTTTGGGACAGGGGGCGCGGAGCTATGGCTACACCTTC.

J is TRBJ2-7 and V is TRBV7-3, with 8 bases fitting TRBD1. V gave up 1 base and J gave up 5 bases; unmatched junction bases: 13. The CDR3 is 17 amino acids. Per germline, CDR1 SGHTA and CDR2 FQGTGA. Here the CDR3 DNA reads TGTGCCAGCAGCTTAAAGAGGGGAAAGGACAGGGTCCACGAGCAGTACTTC. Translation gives CASSLKRGKDRVHEQYF.

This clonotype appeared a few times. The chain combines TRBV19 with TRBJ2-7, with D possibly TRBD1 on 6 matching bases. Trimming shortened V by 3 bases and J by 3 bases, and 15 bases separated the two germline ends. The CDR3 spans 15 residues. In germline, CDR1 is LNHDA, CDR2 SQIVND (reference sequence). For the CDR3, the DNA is TGTGCCAGTAGTATGGACAGCCGAGACTTCTACGAGCAGTACTTC. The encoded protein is CASSMDSRDFYEQYF. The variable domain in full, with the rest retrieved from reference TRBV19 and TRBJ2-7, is DGGITQSPKYLFRKEGQNVTLSCEQNLNHDAMYWYRQDPGQGLRLIYYSQIVNDFQKGDIAEGYSVSREKKESFPLTVTSAQKNPTAFYLCASSMDSRDFYEQYFGPGTRLTVT.

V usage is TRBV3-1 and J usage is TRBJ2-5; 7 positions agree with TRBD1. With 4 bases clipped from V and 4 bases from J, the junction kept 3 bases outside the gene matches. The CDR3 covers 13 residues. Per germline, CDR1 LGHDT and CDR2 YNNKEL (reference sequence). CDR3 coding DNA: TGTGCCAGCAGCCGTGGGACAGCAGAGACCCAGTACTTC. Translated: CASSRGTAETQYF.